The T cell receptor beta chain under discussion was sequenced for a study of blood T cell repertoires in COVID-19. Across the whole study: Samples came from the United States, Italy and Spain, spanning acute and convalescent COVID-19. Sources were T cells, B-cell-depleted T cells, or PBMCs; the material itself was cDNA or gDNA.

Assay used: immunoSEQ multiplex PCR; TCRdb lists only in-frame clones, some missing. In the table there are approximately 130,000 clones, about 83% of which are singletons. CDR3 length: 13 amino acids. V was clipped by 6 bases and J by 2 bases, with 10 bases between them. The receptor's source is a man in his sixties with acute or convalescent COVID-19. Sequencing was done on a sample of peripheral blood. The rearrangement links TRBV12-3 or TRBV12-4 to TRBJ1-2, with D perhaps matching TRBD1 (6 bases). CDR3 DNA sequence: TGTGCCAGCAGAGGACAGAGGAACTATGGCTACACCTTC. It codes for CASRGQRNYGYTF.